The clone carrying this T cell receptor (beta chain) was seen a handful of times. Antigen unknown. The PCR made use of 60 Vbeta and 13 Jbeta primers. The table came from immunoSEQ multiplex PCR; TCRdb's copy has only in-frame clones and leaves some out. The data show roughly 120,000 clones, roughly 15% seen once. The CDR3 covers 11 residues. Germline V CDR1 and CDR2: MNHNS, SASEGT. The germline V and J ends were trimmed by 6 bases and 4 bases, with 7 bases remaining between them. The data stem from a study of cytomegalovirus exposure and HLA in healthy donors. Points from the study as a whole: HLA restriction was apparent for most CMV-associated TCR beta chains in a later analysis.

What was sequenced was PBMCs. The chain links TRBV6-1 to TRBJ2-7; D remains unclear. The sequence derives from a woman aged 18-35 years in good health and CMV-seronegative. The CDR3 nucleotides read TGTGCCAGCAGCAGAGGTTACGAGCAGTACTTC. This gives the protein CASSRGYEQYF.